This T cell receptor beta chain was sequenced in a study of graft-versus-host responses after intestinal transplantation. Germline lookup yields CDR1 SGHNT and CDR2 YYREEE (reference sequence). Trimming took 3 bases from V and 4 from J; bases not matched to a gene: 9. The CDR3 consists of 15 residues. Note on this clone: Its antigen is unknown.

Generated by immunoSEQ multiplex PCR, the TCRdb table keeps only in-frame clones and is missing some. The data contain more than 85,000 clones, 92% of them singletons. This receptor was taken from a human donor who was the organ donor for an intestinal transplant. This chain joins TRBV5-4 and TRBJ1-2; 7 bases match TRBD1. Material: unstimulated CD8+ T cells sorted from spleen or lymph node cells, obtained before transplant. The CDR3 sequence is CASSSTGVRVYGYTF. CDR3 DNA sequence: TGTGCCAGCAGCTCCACAGGGGTTCGGGTCTATGGCTACACCTTC. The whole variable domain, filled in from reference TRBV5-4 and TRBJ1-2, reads ETGVTQSPTHLIKTRGQQVTLRCSSQSGHNTVSWYQQALGQGPQFIFQYYREEENGRGNFPPRFSGLQFPNYSSELNVNALELDDSALYLCASSSTGVRVYGYTFGSGTRLTVV.